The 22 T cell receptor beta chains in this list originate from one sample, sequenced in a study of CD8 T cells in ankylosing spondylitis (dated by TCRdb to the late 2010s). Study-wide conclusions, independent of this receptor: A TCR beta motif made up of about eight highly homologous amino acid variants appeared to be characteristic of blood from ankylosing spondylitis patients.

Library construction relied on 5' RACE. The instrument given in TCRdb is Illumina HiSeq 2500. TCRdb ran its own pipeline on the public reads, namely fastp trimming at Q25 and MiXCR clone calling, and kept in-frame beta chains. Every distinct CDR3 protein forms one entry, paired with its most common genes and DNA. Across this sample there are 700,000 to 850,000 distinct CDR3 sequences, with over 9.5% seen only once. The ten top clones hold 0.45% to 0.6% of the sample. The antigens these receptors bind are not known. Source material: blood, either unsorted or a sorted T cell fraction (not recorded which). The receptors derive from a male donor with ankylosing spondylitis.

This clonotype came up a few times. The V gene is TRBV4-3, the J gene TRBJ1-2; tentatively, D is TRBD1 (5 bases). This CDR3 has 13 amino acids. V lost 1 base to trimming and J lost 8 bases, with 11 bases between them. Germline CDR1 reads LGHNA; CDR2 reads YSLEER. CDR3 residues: CASSQGRERGYTF. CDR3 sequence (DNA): TGCGCCAGCAGCCAAGGCAGGGAACGAGGCTACACCTTC.

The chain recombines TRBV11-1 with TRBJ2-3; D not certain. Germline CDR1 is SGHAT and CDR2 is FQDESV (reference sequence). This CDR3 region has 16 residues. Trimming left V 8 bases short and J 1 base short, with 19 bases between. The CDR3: CASQKESPTGTDTQYF. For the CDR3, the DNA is TGTGCCAGCCAAAAGGAGTCCCCAACCGGCACAGATACGCAGTATTTT.

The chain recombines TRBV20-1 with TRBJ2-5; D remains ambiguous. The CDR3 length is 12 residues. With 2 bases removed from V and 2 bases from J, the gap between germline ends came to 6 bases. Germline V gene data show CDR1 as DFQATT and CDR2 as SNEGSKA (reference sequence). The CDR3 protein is CSARRPQETQYF. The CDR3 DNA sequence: TGCAGTGCTAGACGGCCTCAAGAGACCCAGTACTTC.

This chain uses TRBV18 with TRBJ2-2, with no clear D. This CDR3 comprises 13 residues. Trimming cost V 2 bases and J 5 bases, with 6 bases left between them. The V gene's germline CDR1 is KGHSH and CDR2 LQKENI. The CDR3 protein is CASSPITTGELFF. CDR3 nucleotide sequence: TGTGCCAGCTCACCAATAACGACCGGGGAGCTGTTTTTT.

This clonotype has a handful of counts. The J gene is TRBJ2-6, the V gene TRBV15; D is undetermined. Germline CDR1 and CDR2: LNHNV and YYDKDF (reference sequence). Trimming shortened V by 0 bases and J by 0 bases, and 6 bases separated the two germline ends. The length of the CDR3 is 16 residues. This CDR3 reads CATSRDSRSGANVLTF. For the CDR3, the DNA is TGTGCCACCAGCAGAGATTCCCGCTCTGGGGCCAACGTCCTGACTTTC.

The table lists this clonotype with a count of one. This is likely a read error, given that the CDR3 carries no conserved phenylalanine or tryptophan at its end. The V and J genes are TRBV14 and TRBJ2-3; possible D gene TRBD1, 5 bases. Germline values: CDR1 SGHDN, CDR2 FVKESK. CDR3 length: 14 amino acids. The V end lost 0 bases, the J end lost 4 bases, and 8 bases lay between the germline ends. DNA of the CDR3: TGTGCCAGCAGCCAAGATTCGACAGCAGATACGCAGTATCTT. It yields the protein CASSQDSTADTQYL.

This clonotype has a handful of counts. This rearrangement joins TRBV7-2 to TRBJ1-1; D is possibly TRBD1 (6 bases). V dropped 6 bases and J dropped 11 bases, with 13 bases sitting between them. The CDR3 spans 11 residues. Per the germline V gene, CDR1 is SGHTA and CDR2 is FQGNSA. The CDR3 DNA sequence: TGTGCCAGCAGTTCCCTAGGGGGGGCTTTCTTT. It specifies CASSSLGGAFF. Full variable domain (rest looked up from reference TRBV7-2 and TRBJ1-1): GAGVSQSPSNKVTEKGKDVELRCDPISGHTALYWYRQSLGQGLEFLIYFQGNSAPDKSGLPSDRFSAERTGGSVSTLTIQRTQQEDSAVYLCASSSLGGAFFGQGTRLTVV.

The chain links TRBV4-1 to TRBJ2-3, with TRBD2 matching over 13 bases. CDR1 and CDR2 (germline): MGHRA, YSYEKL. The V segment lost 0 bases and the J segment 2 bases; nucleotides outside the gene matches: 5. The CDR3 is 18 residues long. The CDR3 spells CASSQEDGTSGNTDTQYF. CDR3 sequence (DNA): TGCGCCAGCAGCCAAGAGGACGGGACTAGCGGGAACACAGATACGCAGTATTTT.

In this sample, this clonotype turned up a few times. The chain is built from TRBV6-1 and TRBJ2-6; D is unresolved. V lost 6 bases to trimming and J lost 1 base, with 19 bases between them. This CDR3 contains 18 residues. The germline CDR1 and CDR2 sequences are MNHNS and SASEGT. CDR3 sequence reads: CASRTDWVRVSGANVLTF. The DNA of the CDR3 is TGTGCCAGCAGGACGGATTGGGTTCGGGTTTCTGGGGCCAACGTCCTGACTTTC.

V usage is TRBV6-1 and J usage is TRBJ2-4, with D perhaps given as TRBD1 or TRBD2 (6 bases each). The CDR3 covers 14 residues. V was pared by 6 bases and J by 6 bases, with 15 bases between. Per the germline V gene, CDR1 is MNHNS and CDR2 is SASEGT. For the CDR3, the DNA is TGTGCCAGCAGCGGACAGCGGGCGGGAAACATTCAGTACTTC. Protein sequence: CASSGQRAGNIQYF.

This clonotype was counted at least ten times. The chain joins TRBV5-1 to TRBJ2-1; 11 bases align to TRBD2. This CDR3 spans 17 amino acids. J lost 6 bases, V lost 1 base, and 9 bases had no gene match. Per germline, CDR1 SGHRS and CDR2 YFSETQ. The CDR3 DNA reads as TGCGCCAGCAGCTTGACTAGCGGGAGTCTGTCGGGCAATGAGCAGTTCTTC. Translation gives CASSLTSGSLSGNEQFF.

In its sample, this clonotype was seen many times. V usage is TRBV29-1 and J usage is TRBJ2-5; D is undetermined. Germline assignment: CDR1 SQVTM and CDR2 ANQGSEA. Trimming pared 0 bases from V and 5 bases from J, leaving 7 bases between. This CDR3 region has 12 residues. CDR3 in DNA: TGCAGCGTTGAAGAGTCTAGGGAGACCCAGTACTTC. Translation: CSVEESRETQYF. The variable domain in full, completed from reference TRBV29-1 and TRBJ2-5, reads SAVISQKPSRDICQRGTSLTIQCQVDSQVTMMFWYRQQPGQSLTLIATANQGSEATYESGFVIDKFPISRPNLTFSTLTVSNMSPEDSSIYLCSVEESRETQYFGPGTRLLVL.

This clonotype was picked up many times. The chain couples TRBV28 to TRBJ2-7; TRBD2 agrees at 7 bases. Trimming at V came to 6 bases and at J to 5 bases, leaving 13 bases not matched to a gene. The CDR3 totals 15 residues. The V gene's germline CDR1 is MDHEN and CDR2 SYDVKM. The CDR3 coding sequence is TGTGCCAGCAGCTTAGGGAGGGACGGGGTTGACGAGCAGTACTTC. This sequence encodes CASSLGRDGVDEQYF.

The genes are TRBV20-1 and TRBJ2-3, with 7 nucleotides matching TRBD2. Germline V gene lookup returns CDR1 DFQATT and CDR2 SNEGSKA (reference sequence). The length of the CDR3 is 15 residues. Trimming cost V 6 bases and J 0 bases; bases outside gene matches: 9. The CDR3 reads CSALLAMKSTDTQYF. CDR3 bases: TGCAGTGCCTTACTAGCGATGAAAAGCACAGATACGCAGTATTTT.

The CDR3 nucleotides read TGTGCCAGCAGCGTAGGGGGCGGGACCTCCTACGAGCAGTACTTC. Its translation: CASSVGGGTSYEQYF. The chain combines TRBV9 with TRBJ2-7; perhaps TRBD2 as D (6 bases). Trimming left V 0 bases short and J 0 bases short, with 10 bases between. Germline loops: CDR1 SGDLS, CDR2 YYNGEE. This CDR3 is built from 15 residues.

For the CDR3, the DNA is TGTGCCAGCAGTGCTCTTTTTCGCACAGATACGCAGTATTTT. Protein: CASSALFRTDTQYF. V gene TRBV6-1 combines with J gene TRBJ2-3; D uncertain. Germline assignment: CDR1 MNHNS and CDR2 SASEGT. Trimming cost V 4 bases and J 1 base, with 9 bases left between them. This CDR3 is 14 amino acids long.

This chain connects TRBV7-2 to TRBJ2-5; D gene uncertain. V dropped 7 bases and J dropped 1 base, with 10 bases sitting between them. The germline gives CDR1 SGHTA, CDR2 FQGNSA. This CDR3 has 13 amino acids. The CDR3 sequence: CASTFTLQETQYF. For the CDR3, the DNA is TGTGCCAGCACCTTCACCCTCCAAGAGACCCAGTACTTC.

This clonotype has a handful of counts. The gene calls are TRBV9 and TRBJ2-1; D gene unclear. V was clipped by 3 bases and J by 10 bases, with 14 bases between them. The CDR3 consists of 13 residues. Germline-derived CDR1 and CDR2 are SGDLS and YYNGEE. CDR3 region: CASSAWAMGEQFF. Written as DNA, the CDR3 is TGTGCCAGCAGCGCGTGGGCCATGGGCGAGCAGTTCTTC.

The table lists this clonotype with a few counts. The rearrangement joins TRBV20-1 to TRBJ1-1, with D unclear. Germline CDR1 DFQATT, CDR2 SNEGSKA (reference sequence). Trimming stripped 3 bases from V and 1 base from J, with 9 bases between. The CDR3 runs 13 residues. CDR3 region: CSARTLKNTEAFF. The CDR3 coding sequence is TGCAGTGCTAGGACTCTCAAGAACACTGAAGCTTTCTTT.

The CDR3, as DNA: TGTGCCAGCAGCACCCGGACTAGCGGGAGCGACGAGCAGTACTTC. This translates into CASSTRTSGSDEQYF. The chain has TRBV7-2 and TRBJ2-7, with 13 bases matching TRBD2. Germline V gene sequence: CDR1 SGHTA, CDR2 FQGNSA. The CDR3 is 15 residues long. The junction had 6 bases not matched to a gene; V was cut back by 5 bases and J by 5 bases.

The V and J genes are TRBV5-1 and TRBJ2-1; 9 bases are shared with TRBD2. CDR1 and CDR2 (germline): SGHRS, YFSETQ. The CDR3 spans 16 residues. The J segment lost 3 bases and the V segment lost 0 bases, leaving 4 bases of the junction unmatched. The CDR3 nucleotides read TGCGCCAGCAGCTTGGCAGCGGGGGGCTACTACAATGAGCAGTTCTTC. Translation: CASSLAAGGYYNEQFF.

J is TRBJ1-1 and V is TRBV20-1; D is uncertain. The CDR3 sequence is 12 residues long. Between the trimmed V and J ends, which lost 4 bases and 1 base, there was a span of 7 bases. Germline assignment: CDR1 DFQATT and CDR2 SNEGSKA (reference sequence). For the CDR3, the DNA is TGCAGTGCTACATCAGGGAACACTGAAGCTTTCTTT. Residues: CSATSGNTEAFF.